This T cell receptor (beta chain) originates from a study of blood T cell repertoires in COVID-19. At the level of the study: Samples representing acute and convalescent COVID-19 were sourced from the United States, Italy and Spain. In each case, the material was cDNA or gDNA derived from T cells, B-cell-depleted T cells, or PBMCs.

In the original analysis: Reference gene primer amplification gave nucleated cell count estimates. Assay: immunoSEQ multiplex PCR; the TCRdb copy retains only in-frame clones and omits some. The V and J calls and clone size come from that table; D and trimming were worked out from the DNA. The sample shows about 220,000 clones, 75% to 90% of them seen only once. V was clipped by 4 bases and J by 1 base; unmatched bases: 8. The CDR3 has 17 amino acids. The germline gives CDR1 MNHEY, CDR2 SVGEGT. Sequencing used peripheral blood. The TCR comes from a man aged 40-50 years with acute or convalescent COVID-19. The chain couples TRBV6-2 or TRBV6-3 to TRBJ1-3, with 9 bases matching TRBD1. CDR3 DNA sequence: TGTGCCAGCAGTTTCCCGGGACAGGGAGTTTCTGGAAACACCATATATTTT. This gives the protein CASSFPGQGVSGNTIYF.